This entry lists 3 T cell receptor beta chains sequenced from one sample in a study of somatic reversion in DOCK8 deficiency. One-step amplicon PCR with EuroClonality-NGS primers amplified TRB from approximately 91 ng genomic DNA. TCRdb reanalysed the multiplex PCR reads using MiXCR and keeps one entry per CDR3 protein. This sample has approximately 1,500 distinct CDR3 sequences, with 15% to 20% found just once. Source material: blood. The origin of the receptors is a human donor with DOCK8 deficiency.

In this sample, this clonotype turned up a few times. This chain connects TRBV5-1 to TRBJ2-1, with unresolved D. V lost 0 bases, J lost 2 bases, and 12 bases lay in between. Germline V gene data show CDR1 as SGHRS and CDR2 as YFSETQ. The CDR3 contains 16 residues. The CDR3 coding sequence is TGCGCCAGCAGCTTGGCCGGTGAACAGCCCTACAATGAGCAGTTCTTC. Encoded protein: CASSLAGEQPYNEQFF.

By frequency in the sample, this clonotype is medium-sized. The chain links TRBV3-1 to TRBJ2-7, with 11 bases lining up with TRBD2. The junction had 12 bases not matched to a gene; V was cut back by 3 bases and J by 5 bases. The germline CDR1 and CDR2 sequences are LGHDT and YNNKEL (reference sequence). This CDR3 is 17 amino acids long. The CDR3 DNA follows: TGTGCCAGCAGCCAGGGGCTTAGCGGGGGGGCGATAGACGAGCAGTACTTC. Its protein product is CASSQGLSGGAIDEQYF.

DNA for the CDR3: TGCGCCAGCAGCTCCATACAGGGTTACAATGAGCAGTTCTTC. It specifies CASSSIQGYNEQFF. The chain has TRBV5-1 and TRBJ2-1, with D possibly being TRBD1 (6 bases). V lost 3 bases to trimming and J lost 4 bases, with 11 bases between them. The CDR3 is 14 amino acids. Per germline, CDR1 SGHRS and CDR2 YFSETQ.